The TCR beta chain described here comes from a study of shared clonotypes between healthy human individuals. Repertoires were generated with immunoSEQ multiplex PCR, while TCRdb's copy carries only in-frame clones and drops some. This repertoire shows about 1.9 million clones, roughly 95% found once; its top ten account for more than 1.5%. Terminally differentiated effector memory CD45RA+ cells were left out of the naive CD8 fraction, which was CD45RO-negative and positively selected for CCR7. This clone was seen just once. The CDR3 is 16 residues long. V shed 4 bases, J shed 5 bases, and the junction held 11 bases outside the gene matches. Germline loops: CDR1 SGHAT, CDR2 FQNNGV.

The sample taken for sequencing was naive CD8+ T cells from PBMCs. The sequence was collected from a man between 18 and 35 years old in good health. Some clones in this sample may be carry-over from other donors' samples. The rearrangement uses TRBV11-2 and TRBJ2-5, with 9 bases that match TRBD2. CDR3: CASSSPTGLARETQYF. The CDR3 coding sequence is TGTGCCAGCAGCTCTCCAACGGGACTAGCCCGGGAGACCCAGTACTTC.